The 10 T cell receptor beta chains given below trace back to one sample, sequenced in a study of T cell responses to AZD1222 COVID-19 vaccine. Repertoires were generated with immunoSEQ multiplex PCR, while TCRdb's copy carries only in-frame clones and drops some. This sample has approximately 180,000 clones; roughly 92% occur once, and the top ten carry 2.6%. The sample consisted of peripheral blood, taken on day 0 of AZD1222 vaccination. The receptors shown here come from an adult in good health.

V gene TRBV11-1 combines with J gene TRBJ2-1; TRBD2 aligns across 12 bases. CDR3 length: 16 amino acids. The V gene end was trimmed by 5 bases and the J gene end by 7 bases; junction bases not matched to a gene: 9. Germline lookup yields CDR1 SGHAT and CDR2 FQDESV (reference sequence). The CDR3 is CASSGRTSGMENEQFF. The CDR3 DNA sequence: TGTGCCAGCAGCGGCAGGACTAGCGGGATGGAAAATGAGCAGTTCTTC.

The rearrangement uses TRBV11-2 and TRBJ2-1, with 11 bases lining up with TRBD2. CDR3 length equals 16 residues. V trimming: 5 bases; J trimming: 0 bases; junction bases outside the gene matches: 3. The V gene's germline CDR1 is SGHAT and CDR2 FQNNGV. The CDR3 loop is CASSRLAGSSYNEQFF. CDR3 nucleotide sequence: TGTGCCAGCAGCCGACTAGCGGGGAGCTCCTACAATGAGCAGTTCTTC.

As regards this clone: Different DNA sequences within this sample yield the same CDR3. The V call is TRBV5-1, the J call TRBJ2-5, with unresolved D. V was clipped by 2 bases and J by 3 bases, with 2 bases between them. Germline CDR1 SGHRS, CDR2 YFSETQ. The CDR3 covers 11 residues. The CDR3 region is CASSLEETQYF. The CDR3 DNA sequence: TGCGCCAGCAGCTTAGAAGAGACCCAGTACTTC.

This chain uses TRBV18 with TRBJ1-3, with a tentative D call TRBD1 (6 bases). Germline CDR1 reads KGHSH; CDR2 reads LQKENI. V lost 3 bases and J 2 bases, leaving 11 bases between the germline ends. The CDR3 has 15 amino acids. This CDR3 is CASSPPGQPGNTIYF. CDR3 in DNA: TGTGCCAGCTCACCCCCCGGACAGCCTGGAAACACCATATATTTT.

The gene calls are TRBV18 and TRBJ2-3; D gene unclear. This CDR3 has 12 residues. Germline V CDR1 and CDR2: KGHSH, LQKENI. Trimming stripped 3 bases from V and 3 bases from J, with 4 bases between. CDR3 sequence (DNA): TGTGCCAGCTCACCGGTTACAGATACGCAGTATTTT. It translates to CASSPVTDTQYF.

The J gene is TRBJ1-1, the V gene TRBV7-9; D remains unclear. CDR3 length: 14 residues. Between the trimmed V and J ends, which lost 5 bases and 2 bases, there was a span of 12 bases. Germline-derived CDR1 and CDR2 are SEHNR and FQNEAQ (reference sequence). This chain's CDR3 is CASSPYVINTEAFF. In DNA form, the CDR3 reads TGTGCCAGCAGCCCCTACGTCATAAACACTGAAGCTTTCTTT.

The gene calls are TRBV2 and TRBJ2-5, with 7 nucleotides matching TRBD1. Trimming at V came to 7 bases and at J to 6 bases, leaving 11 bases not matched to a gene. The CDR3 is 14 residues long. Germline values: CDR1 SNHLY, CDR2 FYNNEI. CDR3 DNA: TGTGCCAGCACACCTTCTAACAGGGGAAAGACCCAGTACTTC. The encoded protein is CASTPSNRGKTQYF.

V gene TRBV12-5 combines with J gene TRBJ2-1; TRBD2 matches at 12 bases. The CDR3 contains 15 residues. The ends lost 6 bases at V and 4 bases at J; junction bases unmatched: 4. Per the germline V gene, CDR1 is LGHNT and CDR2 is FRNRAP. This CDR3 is CASGPGLAGYNEQFF. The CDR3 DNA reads TGTGCTAGTGGCCCTGGACTAGCGGGATACAATGAGCAGTTCTTC. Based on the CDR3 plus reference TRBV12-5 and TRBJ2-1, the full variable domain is DARVTQTPRHKVTEMGQEVTMRCQPILGHNTVFWYRQTMMQGLELLAYFRNRAPLDDSGMPKDRFSAEMPDATLATLKIQPSEPRDSAVYFCASGPGLAGYNEQFFGPGTRLTVL.

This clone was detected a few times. The chain's CDR3 is CASSLRTGNEQYF. The CDR3 nucleotides read TGTGCCAGTAGCCTTCGGACAGGGAACGAGCAGTACTTC. The genes are TRBV19 and TRBJ2-7, with TRBD1 matching 8 bases. Trimming cost V 6 bases and J 5 bases; bases outside gene matches: 6. The CDR3 covers 13 residues. In germline, CDR1 is LNHDA, CDR2 SQIVND (reference sequence).

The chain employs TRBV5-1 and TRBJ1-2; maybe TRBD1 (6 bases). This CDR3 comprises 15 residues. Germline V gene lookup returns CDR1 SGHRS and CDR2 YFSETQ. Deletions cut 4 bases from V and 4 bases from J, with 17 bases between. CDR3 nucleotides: TGCGCCAGCAGCATCGAGGGGGGTACCGCCTATGGCTACACCTTC. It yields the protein CASSIEGGTAYGYTF.